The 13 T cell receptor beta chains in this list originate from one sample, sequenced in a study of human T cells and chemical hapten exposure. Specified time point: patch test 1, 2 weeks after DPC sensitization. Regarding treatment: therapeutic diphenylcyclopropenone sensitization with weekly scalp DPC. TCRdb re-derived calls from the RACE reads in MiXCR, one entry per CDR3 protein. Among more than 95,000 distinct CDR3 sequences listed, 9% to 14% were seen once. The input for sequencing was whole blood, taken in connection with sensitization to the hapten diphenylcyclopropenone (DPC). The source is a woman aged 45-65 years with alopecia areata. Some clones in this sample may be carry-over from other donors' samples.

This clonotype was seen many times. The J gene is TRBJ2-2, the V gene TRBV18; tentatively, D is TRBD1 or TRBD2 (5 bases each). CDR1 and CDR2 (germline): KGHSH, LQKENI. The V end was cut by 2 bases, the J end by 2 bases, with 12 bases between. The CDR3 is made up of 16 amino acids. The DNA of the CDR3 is TGTGCCAGCTCACCAGGGGGAAGCAGAAACACCGGGGAGCTGTTTTTT. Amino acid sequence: CASSPGGSRNTGELFF.

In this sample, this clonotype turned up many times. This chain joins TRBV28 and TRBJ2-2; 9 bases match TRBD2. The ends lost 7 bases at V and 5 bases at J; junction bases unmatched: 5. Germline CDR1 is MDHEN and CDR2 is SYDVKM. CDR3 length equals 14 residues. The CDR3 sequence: CASNPSGDTGELFF. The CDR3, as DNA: TGTGCCAGCAACCCTAGCGGGGATACCGGGGAGCTGTTTTTT.

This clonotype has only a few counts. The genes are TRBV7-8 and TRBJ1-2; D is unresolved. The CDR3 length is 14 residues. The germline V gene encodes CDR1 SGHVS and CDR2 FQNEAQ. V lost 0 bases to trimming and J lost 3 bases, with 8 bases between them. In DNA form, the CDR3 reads TGTGCCAGCAGCTTAGCAGGGCTGGACTATGGCTACACCTTC. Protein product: CASSLAGLDYGYTF.

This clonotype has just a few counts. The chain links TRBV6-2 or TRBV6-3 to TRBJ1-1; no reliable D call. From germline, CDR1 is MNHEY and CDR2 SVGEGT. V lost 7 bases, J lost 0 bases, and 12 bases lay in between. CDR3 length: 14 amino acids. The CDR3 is CASKFTVMNTEAFF. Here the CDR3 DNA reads TGTGCCAGCAAGTTCACAGTGATGAACACTGAAGCTTTCTTT.

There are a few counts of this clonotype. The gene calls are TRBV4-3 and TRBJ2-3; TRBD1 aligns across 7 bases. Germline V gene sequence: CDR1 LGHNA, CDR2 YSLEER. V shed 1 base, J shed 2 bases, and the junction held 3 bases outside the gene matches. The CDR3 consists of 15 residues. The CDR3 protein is CASSQGQGPTDTQYF. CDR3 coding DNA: TGCGCCAGCAGCCAAGGACAGGGCCCCACAGATACGCAGTATTTT.

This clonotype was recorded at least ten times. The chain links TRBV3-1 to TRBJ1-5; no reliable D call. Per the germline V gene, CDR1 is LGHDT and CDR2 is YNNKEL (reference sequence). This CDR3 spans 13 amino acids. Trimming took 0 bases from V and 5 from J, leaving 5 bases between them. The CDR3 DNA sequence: TGTGCCAGCAGCCAAGATCGCGATCAGCCCCAGCATTTT. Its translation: CASSQDRDQPQHF.

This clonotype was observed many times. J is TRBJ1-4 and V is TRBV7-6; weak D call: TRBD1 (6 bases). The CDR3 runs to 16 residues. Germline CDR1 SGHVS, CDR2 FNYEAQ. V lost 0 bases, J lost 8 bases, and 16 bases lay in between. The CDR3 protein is CASSLAHGGGGEKLFF. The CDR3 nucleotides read TGTGCCAGCAGCTTAGCCCATGGGGGGGGCGGCGAAAAACTGTTTTTT.

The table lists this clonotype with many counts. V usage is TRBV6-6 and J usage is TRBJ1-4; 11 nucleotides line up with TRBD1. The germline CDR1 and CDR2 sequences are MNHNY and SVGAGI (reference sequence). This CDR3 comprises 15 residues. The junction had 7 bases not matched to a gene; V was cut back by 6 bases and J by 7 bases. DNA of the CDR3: TGTGCCAGCAGCTCAGGACAGGGGGCCGCTGAAAAACTGTTTTTT. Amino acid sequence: CASSSGQGAAEKLFF.

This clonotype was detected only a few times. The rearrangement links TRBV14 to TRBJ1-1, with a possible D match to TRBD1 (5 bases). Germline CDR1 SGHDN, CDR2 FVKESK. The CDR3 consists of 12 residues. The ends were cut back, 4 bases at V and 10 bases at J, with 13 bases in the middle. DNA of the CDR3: TGTGCCAGCAGCCGATTTACTGGGGGAGCTTTCTTT. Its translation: CASSRFTGGAFF.

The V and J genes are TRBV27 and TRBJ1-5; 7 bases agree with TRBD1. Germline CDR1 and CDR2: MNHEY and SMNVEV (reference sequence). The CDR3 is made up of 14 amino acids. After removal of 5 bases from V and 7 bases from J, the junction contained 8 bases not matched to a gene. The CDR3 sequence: CASSPGQRGQPQHF. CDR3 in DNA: TGTGCCAGCAGTCCGGGACAGCGGGGGCAGCCCCAGCATTTT.

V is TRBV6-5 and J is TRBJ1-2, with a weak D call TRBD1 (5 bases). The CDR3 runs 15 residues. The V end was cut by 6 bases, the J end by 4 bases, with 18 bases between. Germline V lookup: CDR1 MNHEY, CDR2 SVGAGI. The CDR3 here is CASRSHEAGGYGYTF. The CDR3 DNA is TGTGCCAGCAGGTCGCATGAGGCGGGGGGCTATGGCTACACCTTC.

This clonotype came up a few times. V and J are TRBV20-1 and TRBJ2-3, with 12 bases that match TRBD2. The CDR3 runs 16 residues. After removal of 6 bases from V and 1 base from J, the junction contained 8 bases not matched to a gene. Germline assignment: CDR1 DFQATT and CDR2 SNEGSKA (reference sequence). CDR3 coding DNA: TGCAGTGCGAGACTCCGGACTAGCGGGGGCACAGATACGCAGTATTTT. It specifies CSARLRTSGGTDTQYF.

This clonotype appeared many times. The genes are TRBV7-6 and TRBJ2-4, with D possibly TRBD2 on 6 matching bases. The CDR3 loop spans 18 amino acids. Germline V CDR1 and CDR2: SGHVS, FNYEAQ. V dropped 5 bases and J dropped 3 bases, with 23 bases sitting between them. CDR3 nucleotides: TGTGCCAGCAGCCCCCGAATATACAACGGGAGTGGCAAAAACATTCAGTACTTC. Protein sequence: CASSPRIYNGSGKNIQYF. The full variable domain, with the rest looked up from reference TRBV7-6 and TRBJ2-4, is GAGVSQSPRYKVTKRGQDVALRCDPISGHVSLYWYRQALGQGPEFLTYFNYEAQQDKSGLPNDRFSAERPEGSISTLTIQRTEQRDSAMYRCASSPRIYNGSGKNIQYFGAGTRLSVL.